These 17 T cell receptor beta chains share one sample of origin, sequenced in a study of CD8 T cells in Susac syndrome. A quantity of about 0.5 to 1 ug RNA underwent reverse transcription using random hexamers. TCRdb re-called the immunoSEQ multiplex PCR reads through MiXCR, storing one row per CDR3 protein. There are about 430,000 distinct CDR3 sequences in the sample; approximately 89% occur only once, and under 0.15% lies in the top ten. Sequencing was carried out using CD8+ T cells from PBMCs. Receptors were obtained from a human donor with multiple sclerosis.

The chain recombines TRBV27 with TRBJ2-7; D is perhaps TRBD1 or TRBD2 (5 bases each). V was cut by 0 bases and J by 3 bases, with 12 bases left in between. Germline values: CDR1 MNHEY, CDR2 SMNVEV (reference sequence). The CDR3 is 15 residues long. The CDR3 DNA is TGTGCCAGCAGTTTATCCGGGACCGGGAACTACGAGCAGTACTTC. Protein: CASSLSGTGNYEQYF.

This clonotype was seen only a few times. The rearrangement links TRBV16 to TRBJ1-2, with 7 positions matching TRBD1. V was pared by 0 bases and J by 4 bases, with 2 bases of the junction left unmatched. The length of the CDR3 is 14 residues. Germline values: CDR1 KGHSY, CDR2 FQNENV. CDR3 in DNA: TGTGCCAGCAGCCAATCCCCAGGGGGCTATGGCTACACCTTC. This gives the protein CASSQSPGGYGYTF.

The chain combines TRBV30 with TRBJ1-2; weak D call: TRBD1 (6 bases). The V and J ends lost 2 bases and 4 bases respectively, with 8 bases between them. The V gene's germline CDR1 is GTSNPN and CDR2 SVGIG (reference sequence). The CDR3 runs to 12 residues. The CDR3 sequence: CAWSQGSYGYTF. In nucleotides, the CDR3 is TGTGCCTGGAGTCAGGGGTCCTATGGCTACACCTTC.

This rearrangement joins TRBV28 to TRBJ2-2; D might be TRBD2 (5 bases). The CDR3 length is 15 residues. Germline V lookup: CDR1 MDHEN, CDR2 SYDVKM. The germline V and J ends were trimmed by 5 bases and 1 base, with 11 bases remaining between them. The CDR3 DNA reads as TGTGCCAGCAGTCGCTATCGGGGGAACACCGGGGAGCTGTTTTTT. Translating gives CASSRYRGNTGELFF.

As DNA, the CDR3 is TGTGCCAGCAGCTTAGCTCCGGGACAGGGCGGCGAGCAGTACTTC. It codes for CASSLAPGQGGEQYF. The chain joins TRBV7-6 to TRBJ2-7, with 9 bases that match TRBD1. CDR3 length: 15 amino acids. Per the germline V gene, CDR1 is SGHVS and CDR2 is FNYEAQ. Unmatched junction bases numbered 6, after V lost 0 bases and J lost 6 bases.

The V call is TRBV28, the J call TRBJ1-2; D is uncertain. CDR1 MDHEN and CDR2 SYDVKM come from the germline V gene. V lost 3 bases and J lost 2, with 13 bases in between. The CDR3 spans 15 residues. This CDR3 reads CASSLSLDLNYGYTF. The DNA for the CDR3 is TGTGCCAGCAGTTTGTCATTAGACCTAAACTATGGCTACACCTTC.

This chain links TRBV2 with TRBJ2-1; TRBD2 aligns across 10 bases. This CDR3 spans 14 amino acids. V shed 10 bases and J 5 bases; nucleotides not matched to a gene: 8. Looked up from germline, CDR1 is SNHLY and CDR2 is FYNNEI. The CDR3 nucleotides are TGTGCCACTTATAGCGGGAGGCCGGACAATGAGCAGTTCTTC. This codes for CATYSGRPDNEQFF.

The chain is built from TRBV11-2 and TRBJ2-7; D is perhaps TRBD1 (5 bases). CDR1 is SGHAT, CDR2 FQNNGV, per germline. This CDR3 region has 13 residues. Trimming pared 3 bases from V and 1 base from J, leaving 7 bases between. CDR3 nucleotide sequence: TGTGCCAGCAGCTTCGACAGATCCTACGAGCAGTACTTC. Translating gives CASSFDRSYEQYF.

The chain carries TRBV30 and TRBJ2-3; TRBD1 is a possible D gene (5 bases). The CDR3 consists of 14 residues. Trimming removed 3 bases at V and 4 bases at J, with 14 bases between. Germline-derived CDR1 and CDR2 are GTSNPN and SVGIG (reference sequence). CDR3 bases: TGTGCCTGGAGAGGGGTTCAAGGGCCAGATACGCAGTATTTT. Protein product: CAWRGVQGPDTQYF. Combining the CDR3 with reference TRBV30 and TRBJ2-3 gives the whole variable domain SQTIHQWPATLVQPVGSPLSLECTVEGTSNPNLYWYRQAAGRGLQLLFYSVGIGQISSEVPQNLSASRPQDRQFILSSKKLLLSDSGFYLCAWRGVQGPDTQYFGPGTRLTVL.

This clonotype was picked up a small number of times. The chain employs TRBV6-5 and TRBJ2-2; D remains unclear. Germline CDR1 reads MNHEY; CDR2 reads SVGAGI. The CDR3 length is 15 residues. The V end was cut by 3 bases, the J end by 3 bases, with 11 bases between. CDR3 DNA sequence: TGTGCCAGCAGTTATCGCCCTGACGACACCGGGGAGCTGTTTTTT. Translating it yields CASSYRPDDTGELFF.

This sequence joins TRBV29-1 and TRBJ1-2; D call uncertain. Germline CDR1 and CDR2: SQVTM and ANQGSEA. This CDR3 comprises 14 residues. Trimming cost V 1 base and J 4 bases, with 13 bases left between them. The CDR3 coding sequence is TGCAGCGTTGAAGGTGGGGTTAAGGGCTATGGCTACACCTTC. It yields the protein CSVEGGVKGYGYTF.

The rearrangement links TRBV6-6 to TRBJ1-1; D is perhaps TRBD1 (5 bases). The CDR3 consists of 15 residues. CDR1 and CDR2 from the germline V gene are MNHNY and SVGAGI (reference sequence). Trimming cost V 7 bases and J 7 bases, with 22 bases left between them. The CDR3 sequence is CASTIQRGRQNEAFF. The CDR3 coding sequence is TGTGCCAGCACGATTCAGCGGGGGAGGCAAAATGAAGCTTTCTTT.

The chain is built from TRBV27 and TRBJ2-5, with D hard to call. Trimming cost V 5 bases and J 5 bases, with 27 bases left between them. Per the germline V gene, CDR1 is MNHEY and CDR2 is SMNVEV (reference sequence). This CDR3 region has 18 residues. Here the CDR3 DNA reads TGTGCCAGCAGTCCAAAGAACCCCACCCGATTCGGTATGGAGACCCAGTACTTC. It specifies CASSPKNPTRFGMETQYF.

The J gene is TRBJ2-3, the V gene TRBV9; TRBD2 agrees at 9 bases. The germline CDR1 and CDR2 sequences are SGDLS and YYNGEE. This CDR3 spans 17 amino acids. Losses at the gene ends were 0 bases for V and 5 bases for J; bases not matched to a gene: 10. CDR3 DNA sequence: TGTGCCAGCAGCGTAGCGTCCGGGCGGGGGGGCAGAGATACGCAGTATTTT. Its protein product is CASSVASGRGGRDTQYF.

This chain joins TRBV5-5 and TRBJ2-7; no firm D call. The CDR3 is 13 amino acids. Trimming took off 1 base at V and 5 bases at J, with 10 bases between the two ends. Looked up from germline, CDR1 is SGHKS and CDR2 is YYEKEE (reference sequence). CDR3 sequence: CASSLSQTNEQYF. The CDR3 DNA reads TGTGCCAGCAGCTTGTCTCAGACCAACGAGCAGTACTTC.

The rearrangement uses TRBV5-1 and TRBJ2-3, with 15 bases fitting TRBD2. V lost 7 bases to trimming and J lost 6 bases; unmatched junction nucleotides: 27. The CDR3 is 22 amino acids. The germline V gene has CDR1 SGHRS and CDR2 YFSETQ. The CDR3 region is CASAPGLAGGMVPPSYQDTQYF. DNA of the CDR3: TGCGCCAGCGCCCCGGGACTAGCGGGGGGCATGGTACCCCCCTCTTACCAGGATACGCAGTATTTT.

This chain uses TRBV4-1 with TRBJ2-7, with 10 bases matching TRBD2. The V segment lost 3 bases and the J segment 2 bases; nucleotides outside the gene matches: 4. The CDR3 runs to 15 residues. Germline V lookup: CDR1 MGHRA, CDR2 YSYEKL. This chain's CDR3 is CASSHSAGGTYEQYF. Written as DNA, the CDR3 is TGCGCCAGCAGCCACTCAGCGGGAGGGACCTACGAGCAGTACTTC.